One and the same sample provided the 6 T cell receptor beta chains below, sequenced in a study of blood T cell repertoires in COVID-19. Profiled with immunoSEQ multiplex PCR; TCRdb holds only in-frame clones, not every one. The sample includes 65,000 to 70,000 clones, over 75% of them seen just once. Sequenced sample: peripheral blood. Receptors were obtained from an elderly man with acute or convalescent COVID-19.

The chain combines TRBV11-1 with TRBJ2-7; tentative D call: TRBD2 (6 bases). V shed 3 bases and J shed 5 bases, with 8 bases lying between them. Germline V gene sequence: CDR1 SGHAT, CDR2 FQDESV (reference sequence). The CDR3 extends over 12 amino acids. The DNA of the CDR3 is TGTGCCAGCAGCTTCGGAGGGAACGAGCAGTACTTC. Translating it yields CASSFGGNEQYF. Variable domain in full (rest from reference TRBV11-1 and TRBJ2-7): EAEVAQSPRYKITEKSQAVAFWCDPISGHATLYWYRQILGQGPELLVQFQDESVVDDSQLPKDRFSAERLKGVDSTLKIQPAELGDSAMYLCASSFGGNEQYFGPGTRLTVT.

In DNA form, the CDR3 reads TGTGCCAGCAGCTTAACCGGCGGGTCCTACAATGAGCAGTTCTTC. Its protein product is CASSLTGGSYNEQFF. This chain uses TRBV7-2 with TRBJ2-1, with D maybe TRBD2 (5 bases). The CDR3 loop spans 15 amino acids. Trimming removed 2 bases from V and 1 base from J, with 9 bases in between. Germline V gives CDR1 SGHTA, CDR2 FQGNSA.

The chain has TRBV9 and TRBJ1-4; TRBD1 matches at 10 bases. The V segment lost 4 bases and the J segment 8 bases; nucleotides outside the gene matches: 8. The V gene's germline CDR1 is SGDLS and CDR2 YYNGEE. CDR3 length: 15 amino acids. The CDR3 is CASSQTTGGKEKLFF. DNA for the CDR3: TGTGCCAGCAGCCAGACGACAGGGGGCAAGGAAAAACTGTTTTTT.

This clone was seen once. The genes are TRBV5-1 and TRBJ1-1, with TRBD1 identical over 11 bases. CDR3 length: 15 residues. CDR1 is SGHRS, CDR2 YFSETQ, per germline. Trimming cost V 4 bases and J 4 bases; bases outside gene matches: 6. As DNA, the CDR3 is TGCGCCAGCAGCCTCTCCGGGACAGGGGGCACTGAAGCTTTCTTT. Encoded protein: CASSLSGTGGTEAFF.

The chain carries TRBV11-2 and TRBJ2-1, with D tentatively TRBD1 (5 bases). Per germline, CDR1 SGHAT and CDR2 FQNNGV. Between the trimmed V and J ends, which lost 2 bases and 0 bases, there was a span of 8 bases. There are 15 residues in the CDR3. This CDR3 is CASSLRQGSYNEQFF. CDR3 sequence (DNA): TGTGCCAGCAGCTTAAGGCAGGGCTCCTACAATGAGCAGTTCTTC.

There are a few counts of this clone. The gene calls are TRBV7-2 and TRBJ1-2; D ambiguous. This CDR3 has 15 amino acids. The germline gives CDR1 SGHTA, CDR2 FQGNSA. The V end was cut by 1 base, the J end by 4 bases, with 13 bases between. The CDR3 coding sequence is TGTGCCAGCAGCTTAGTGGTGGAGAACTTCTATGGCTACACCTTC. Translated: CASSLVVENFYGYTF.